This entry lists 10 T cell receptor beta chains sequenced from one sample in a study of T cell repertoires in cytomegalovirus infection. These receptors are not linked to any known antigen. TCRdb analysed the reads with MiXCR anew, one entry per CDR3 protein. This sample has approximately 110,000 distinct CDR3 sequences, with about 9.4% found just once. Sequenced input: PBMCs, sequenced either directly or after in vitro stimulation (not recorded which). Source of these receptors: a human donor in good health (CMV status not recorded). Some clones in this sample may be carry-over from other donors' samples.

This clonotype appeared a few times. This chain joins TRBV6-1 and TRBJ1-5; D ambiguous. Germline V gene sequence: CDR1 MNHNS, CDR2 SASEGT. V dropped 6 bases and J dropped 7 bases, with 19 bases sitting between them. The CDR3 loop spans 15 amino acids. The CDR3 loop is CASSRSREGMQPQHF. Here the CDR3 DNA reads TGTGCCAGCAGCCGCAGCCGCGAGGGAATGCAGCCCCAGCATTTT.

This clonotype was counted ten times or more. The chain has TRBV24-1 and TRBJ2-1; D is ambiguous. Germline CDR1 is KGHDR and CDR2 is SFDVKD. V lost 1 base and J lost 2, with 5 bases in between. CDR3 length: 14 residues. CDR3 nucleotide sequence: TGTGCCACCAGTGATTTTAATACCTACAATGAGCAGTTCTTC. Translated, it gives CATSDFNTYNEQFF.

The chain couples TRBV11-2 to TRBJ2-1; 7 bases are shared with TRBD1. The germline gives CDR1 SGHAT, CDR2 FQNNGV. The CDR3 is made up of 12 amino acids. Trimming at V came to 5 bases and at J to 9 bases, leaving 4 bases not matched to a gene. Here the CDR3 reads CASSGQVGEQFF. The CDR3 coding sequence is TGTGCCAGCAGCGGACAGGTGGGTGAGCAGTTCTTC.

The sample holds many counts of this clonotype. The chain employs TRBV7-2 and TRBJ1-2; no firm D call. Germline CDR1 SGHTA, CDR2 FQGNSA. V lost 0 bases to trimming and J lost 4 bases, with 9 bases between them. The CDR3 has 14 amino acids. The CDR3 loop is CASSLAGQSYGYTF. For the CDR3, the DNA is TGTGCCAGCAGCTTAGCAGGGCAGAGCTATGGCTACACCTTC.

The rearrangement links TRBV6-6 to TRBJ2-2; tentative D call: TRBD1 (5 bases). Per germline, CDR1 MNHNY and CDR2 SVGAGI (reference sequence). This CDR3 has 15 residues. V shed 2 bases and J shed 3 bases, with 10 bases lying between them. The CDR3 DNA reads TGTGCCAGCAGTTACGAGACAGCCCACACCGGGGAGCTGTTTTTT. Encoded protein: CASSYETAHTGELFF.

The rearrangement joins TRBV28 to TRBJ1-5, with TRBD1 identical over 8 bases. Trimming cost V 6 bases and J 4 bases; bases outside gene matches: 14. Germline CDR1 and CDR2: MDHEN and SYDVKM. This CDR3 is built from 17 residues. In nucleotides, the CDR3 is TGTGCCAGCAGGCCCGGGACAGGCGCCGTACAAAATCAGCCCCAGCATTTT. It translates to CASRPGTGAVQNQPQHF.

The chain links TRBV7-2 to TRBJ2-3, with a possible D match to TRBD2 (6 bases). CDR3 length equals 15 residues. Germline CDR1 is SGHTA and CDR2 is FQGNSA. V was shortened by 5 bases and J by 0 bases, with 12 bases between the two germline ends. The CDR3 DNA sequence: TGTGCCAGCAGCACACTAGCACTGAGCACAGATACGCAGTATTTT. As protein: CASSTLALSTDTQYF.

At least ten counts were recorded for this clonotype. The chain uses TRBV10-3 and TRBJ2-1, with 11 bases identical to TRBD2. This CDR3 comprises 15 residues. The V and J ends lost 2 bases and 7 bases, in that order; junction bases with no gene match: 4. Germline V gene lookup returns CDR1 ENHRY and CDR2 SYGVKD. CDR3 coding DNA: TGTGCCATCAGTGAGGCTCTAGCGGGAGGAAATGAGCAGTTCTTC. Translating it yields CAISEALAGGNEQFF.

A few counts support this clonotype. The V gene is TRBV19, the J gene TRBJ1-1, with 8 bases lining up with TRBD1. The J segment lost 4 bases and the V segment lost 2 bases, leaving 9 bases of the junction unmatched. The germline V gene encodes CDR1 LNHDA and CDR2 SQIVND (reference sequence). This CDR3 spans 16 amino acids. CDR3 DNA: TGTGCCAGTAGTATAAGGGCAGGGGGCGGCTTCACTGAAGCTTTCTTT. This gives the protein CASSIRAGGGFTEAFF.

This clonotype was observed a few times. This chain uses TRBV20-1 with TRBJ1-2; D ambiguous. CDR3 length equals 9 residues. CDR1 DFQATT and CDR2 SNEGSKA come from the germline V gene (reference sequence). V lost 4 bases and J lost 6, with 3 bases in between. CDR3 protein: CSAKDGYTF. DNA for the CDR3: TGCAGTGCTAAAGATGGCTACACCTTC.